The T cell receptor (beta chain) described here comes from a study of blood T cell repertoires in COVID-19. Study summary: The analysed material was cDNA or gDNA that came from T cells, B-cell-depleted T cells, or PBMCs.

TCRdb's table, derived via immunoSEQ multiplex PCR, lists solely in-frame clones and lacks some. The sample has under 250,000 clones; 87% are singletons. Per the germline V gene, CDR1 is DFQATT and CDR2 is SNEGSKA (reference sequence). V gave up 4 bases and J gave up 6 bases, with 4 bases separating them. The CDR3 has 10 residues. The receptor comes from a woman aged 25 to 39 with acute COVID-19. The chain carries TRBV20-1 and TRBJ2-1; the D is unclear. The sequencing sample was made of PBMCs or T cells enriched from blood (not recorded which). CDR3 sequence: CSAIFNEQFF. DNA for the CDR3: TGCAGTGCTATCTTCAATGAGCAGTTCTTC.